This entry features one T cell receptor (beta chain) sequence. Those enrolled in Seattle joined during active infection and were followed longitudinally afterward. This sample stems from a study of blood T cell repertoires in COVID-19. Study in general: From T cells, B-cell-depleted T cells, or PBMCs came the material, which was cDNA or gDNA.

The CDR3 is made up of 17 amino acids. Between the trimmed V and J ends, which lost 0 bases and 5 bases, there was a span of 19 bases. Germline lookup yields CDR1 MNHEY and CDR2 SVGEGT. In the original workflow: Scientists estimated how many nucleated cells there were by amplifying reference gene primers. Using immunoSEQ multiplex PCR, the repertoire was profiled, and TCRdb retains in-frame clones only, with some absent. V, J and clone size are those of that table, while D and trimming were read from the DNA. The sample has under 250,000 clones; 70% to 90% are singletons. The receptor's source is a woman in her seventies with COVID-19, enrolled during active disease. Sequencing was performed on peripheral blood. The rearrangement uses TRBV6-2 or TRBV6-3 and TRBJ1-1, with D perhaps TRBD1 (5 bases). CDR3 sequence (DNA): TGTGCCAGCAGTTACTCGAAAATCCAGGCTGGGGCGACTGAAGCTTTCTTT. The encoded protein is CASSYSKIQAGATEAFF.